These 28 T cell receptor beta chains came from one sample sequenced in a study of shared clonotypes between healthy human individuals. Assay used: immunoSEQ multiplex PCR; TCRdb lists only in-frame clones, some missing. The sample consists of hundreds of thousands of clones, approximately 96% of them appearing once. Terminally differentiated effector memory CD45RA+ cells were left out of the naive CD8 fraction, which was CD45RO-negative and positively selected for CCR7. The sequencing input was naive CD8+ T cells sorted from blood. The origin of the receptors is a woman in her 30s in good health.

The V call is TRBV19, the J call TRBJ2-5; the D is unclear. The V gene's germline CDR1 is LNHDA and CDR2 SQIVND (reference sequence). The CDR3 spans 14 residues. Trimming took 3 bases from V and 3 from J, leaving 11 bases between them. CDR3 protein: CASSMVRKEETQYF. CDR3 nucleotides: TGTGCCAGTAGTATGGTGCGGAAGGAAGAGACCCAGTACTTC.

The genes are TRBV4-2 and TRBJ2-7, with a weak D call TRBD1 (6 bases). The ends were cut back, 0 bases at V and 2 bases at J, with 14 bases in the middle. CDR1 and CDR2 from the germline V gene are LGHNA and YNFKEQ. The CDR3 runs to 16 residues. The CDR3 is CASSQDGAQGTYEQYF. The CDR3 DNA follows: TGTGCCAGCAGCCAAGACGGGGCCCAGGGGACCTACGAGCAGTACTTC.

This chain joins TRBV19 and TRBJ2-7; D might be TRBD1 (7 bases). V was trimmed by 4 bases and J by 5 bases, leaving 15 bases between them. CDR3 length: 14 residues. CDR1 is LNHDA, CDR2 SQIVND, per germline (reference sequence). The CDR3 region is CASSSGTVTHEQYF. The CDR3 nucleotides are TGTGCCAGTAGTAGCGGGACAGTTACCCACGAGCAGTACTTC.

The chain has TRBV5-3 and TRBJ1-2; D perhaps matches TRBD1 (5 bases). TRBV5-3 is identified as an open reading frame with a role that is uncertain. The ends were cut back, 6 bases at V and 3 bases at J, with 15 bases in the middle. CDR3 length: 14 amino acids. Written as DNA, the CDR3 is TGTGCCAGAACTCTCATCAGGGTGGACTATGGCTACACCTTC. It codes for CARTLIRVDYGYTF.

The chain has TRBV28 and TRBJ2-3, with D perhaps given as TRBD1 or TRBD2 (6 bases each). The CDR3 contains 15 residues. CDR1 and CDR2 (germline): MDHEN, SYDVKM. Deletions cut 1 base from V and 6 bases from J, with 14 bases between. The CDR3 bases are TGTGCCAGCAGTTTATTTGCGGGACACCAGGATACGCAGTATTTT. Its translation: CASSLFAGHQDTQYF.

This clone was seen just once. The chain is built from TRBV6-5 and TRBJ2-1, with 7 bases aligning to TRBD2. CDR1 MNHEY and CDR2 SVGAGI come from the germline V gene. The V and J ends lost 2 bases and 0 bases, in that order; junction bases with no gene match: 1. The CDR3 length is 15 residues. The CDR3 coding sequence is TGTGCCAGCAGTTACGGCGGGAGCTCCTACAATGAGCAGTTCTTC. Translated, it gives CASSYGGSSYNEQFF.

The chain combines TRBV19 with TRBJ2-4; D is perhaps TRBD1 or TRBD2 (5 bases each). Germline loops: CDR1 LNHDA, CDR2 SQIVND (reference sequence). The CDR3 contains 16 residues. Trimming removed 4 bases at V and 0 bases at J, with 13 bases between. The CDR3 protein is CASSTGALGAKNIQYF. In DNA form, the CDR3 reads TGTGCCAGTAGTACCGGGGCGTTAGGAGCCAAAAACATTCAGTACTTC.

This clone was detected a few times. The chain is built from TRBV29-1 and TRBJ1-5; D not resolved. The CDR3 consists of 13 residues. Between the trimmed V and J ends, which lost 2 bases and 4 bases, there was a span of 9 bases. Germline CDR1 SQVTM, CDR2 ANQGSEA. Written as DNA, the CDR3 is TGCAGCGTTGAAATGGACGCAAATCAGCCCCAGCATTTT. As protein: CSVEMDANQPQHF.

The V gene is TRBV28, the J gene TRBJ2-5, with TRBD1 identical over 9 bases. The assigned J gene may be wrong: the sequence end matches TRBJ2-7 better. The CDR3 is 14 residues long. Per the germline V gene, CDR1 is MDHEN and CDR2 is SYDVKM. The CDR3 sequence: CASSIGTGNHEQYF. Here the CDR3 DNA reads TGTGCCAGCAGTATCGGGACAGGGAACCACGAGCAGTACTTC.

As to this clone: The sample contains more than one DNA sequence encoding this CDR3. V gene TRBV28 combines with J gene TRBJ1-5; a weak D match, TRBD1 (5 bases). Germline V lookup: CDR1 MDHEN, CDR2 SYDVKM. V lost 4 bases and J 0 bases, leaving 10 bases between the germline ends. The CDR3 loop spans 15 amino acids. The CDR3 sequence: CASSSTGNSNQPQHF. As DNA, the CDR3 is TGTGCCAGCAGTTCCACAGGAAATAGCAATCAGCCCCAGCATTTT.

The J gene is TRBJ2-7, the V gene TRBV11-2; maybe TRBD1 (6 bases). Trimming left V 8 bases short and J 0 bases short, with 11 bases between. The CDR3 is made up of 13 amino acids. Germline lookup yields CDR1 SGHAT and CDR2 FQNNGV. The CDR3 DNA reads TGTGCCAGCGCCCAGGACAGCTCCTACGAGCAGTACTTC. This codes for CASAQDSSYEQYF.

The V gene is TRBV5-1, the J gene TRBJ2-7; 9 nucleotides match TRBD2. The length of the CDR3 is 14 residues. The germline V gene has CDR1 SGHRS and CDR2 YFSETQ. The J segment lost 7 bases and the V segment lost 0 bases, leaving 5 bases of the junction unmatched. The CDR3 DNA reads as TGCGCCAGCAGCTTGGCGGCGGGAGGGCGTGAGCAGTACTTC. Translating it yields CASSLAAGGREQYF.

The rearrangement links TRBV19 to TRBJ1-4, with D maybe TRBD1 (6 bases). Germline V lookup: CDR1 LNHDA, CDR2 SQIVND (reference sequence). The germline V and J ends were trimmed by 2 bases and 8 bases, with 12 bases remaining between them. This CDR3 is 14 amino acids long. For the CDR3, the DNA is TGTGCCAGTAGTATACCAGGGGCGCCCGAAAAACTGTTTTTT. The encoded protein is CASSIPGAPEKLFF.

The CDR3 region is CASSQELQGAGGYTF. As DNA, the CDR3 is TGTGCCAGCAGCCAGGAATTACAGGGGGCGGGCGGCTACACCTTC. The genes are TRBV7-9 and TRBJ1-2; 9 nucleotides agree with TRBD1. Germline CDR1 SEHNR, CDR2 FQNEAQ (reference sequence). The CDR3 is made up of 15 amino acids. V was pared by 5 bases and J by 8 bases, with 12 bases of the junction left unmatched.

V usage is TRBV7-9 and J usage is TRBJ2-7; 12 bases fit TRBD2. The germline V gene has CDR1 SEHNR and CDR2 FQNEAQ (reference sequence). The CDR3 has 16 residues. V lost 5 bases, J lost 1 base, and 6 bases stayed unmatched. Here the CDR3 reads CASSMNGLAGSYEQYF. For the CDR3, the DNA is TGTGCCAGCAGCATGAATGGACTAGCGGGATCCTACGAGCAGTACTTC.

The V call is TRBV11-3, the J call TRBJ2-1, with 9 bases fitting TRBD2. Germline CDR1 SGHNT, CDR2 YENEEA. The junction had 5 bases not matched to a gene; V was cut back by 1 base and J by 4 bases. This CDR3 is built from 16 residues. CDR3 loop: CASSLGGLAVYNEQFF. The DNA for the CDR3 is TGTGCCAGCAGCTTAGGGGGACTAGCAGTTTACAATGAGCAGTTCTTC.

The chain joins TRBV28 to TRBJ2-7; a possible D gene is TRBD2 (6 bases). In germline, CDR1 is MDHEN, CDR2 SYDVKM. Trimming cost V 5 bases and J 0 bases, with 17 bases left between them. The CDR3 covers 16 residues. The CDR3 loop reads CASSPTSWSLSYEQYF. DNA for the CDR3: TGTGCCAGCAGTCCCACTAGCTGGAGCCTCTCCTACGAGCAGTACTTC.

CDR3 amino acids: CASSPGQPDYGYTF. CDR3 nucleotides: TGCGCCAGCAGCCCGGGACAGCCCGACTATGGCTACACCTTC. The chain uses TRBV5-1 and TRBJ1-2, with 7 bases lining up with TRBD1. V lost 4 bases and J lost 3; bases outside the gene matches: 6. The germline CDR1 and CDR2 sequences are SGHRS and YFSETQ. The CDR3 runs to 14 residues.

In its sample, this clone was seen once. The chain uses TRBV4-1 and TRBJ2-7; TRBD1 matches 10 bases. Germline V lookup: CDR1 MGHRA, CDR2 YSYEKL. The CDR3 contains 15 residues. After removal of 6 bases from V and 0 bases from J, the junction contained 5 bases not matched to a gene. The CDR3 DNA reads TGCGCCAGCAGAACCCGACAGGGGGCCTCCTACGAGCAGTACTTC. This gives the protein CASRTRQGASYEQYF.

The V and J genes are TRBV2 and TRBJ2-3; a possible D gene is TRBD2 (6 bases). The CDR3 totals 14 residues. Per the germline V gene, CDR1 is SNHLY and CDR2 is FYNNEI. V lost 4 bases to trimming and J lost 6 bases, with 14 bases between them. This CDR3 reads CASSGTTSPDTQYF. DNA for the CDR3: TGTGCCAGCAGTGGCACGACTAGTCCGGATACGCAGTATTTT.

On this clone: In the same sample, other DNA sequences code for this CDR3. The J gene is TRBJ2-1, the V gene TRBV5-1, with D possibly TRBD2 on 5 matching bases. Trimming took off 2 bases at V and 4 bases at J, with 10 bases between the two ends. Germline V lookup: CDR1 SGHRS, CDR2 YFSETQ. The CDR3 is 14 amino acids. DNA for the CDR3: TGCGCCAGCAGCTTAAGCGGAACTTACAATGAGCAGTTCTTC. Translation: CASSLSGTYNEQFF.

The chain couples TRBV19 to TRBJ1-1; 8 positions match TRBD1. The CDR3 is made up of 14 amino acids. Germline assignment: CDR1 LNHDA and CDR2 SQIVND (reference sequence). The junction had 2 bases not matched to a gene; V was cut back by 0 bases and J by 5 bases. In nucleotides, the CDR3 is TGTGCCAGTAGTATAGAGGACAGGGTTACTGAAGCTTTCTTT. Protein product: CASSIEDRVTEAFF.

This clone has a single count. This rearrangement joins TRBV7-9 to TRBJ2-7; D gene uncertain. V was pared by 6 bases and J by 4 bases, with 22 bases between. Germline CDR1 reads SEHNR; CDR2 reads FQNEAQ (reference sequence). The CDR3 is 16 residues long. CDR3 DNA: TGTGCCAGCAGTTTGGCGGATGGCAACAGCCCGTACGAGCAGTACTTC. It codes for CASSLADGNSPYEQYF.

The chain couples TRBV5-6 to TRBJ1-4, with unresolved D. From germline, CDR1 is SGHDT and CDR2 YYEEEE. The V end was cut by 2 bases, the J end by 8 bases, with 13 bases between. The CDR3 is made up of 14 amino acids. The CDR3 DNA sequence: TGTGCCAGCAGCTTTACCCAGGCACGCGAAAAACTGTTTTTT. Its translation is CASSFTQAREKLFF.

CDR3 coding DNA: TGTGCCAGCAGCTCCGGCGCAGGGGGTGGCTACACCTTC. The encoded protein is CASSSGAGGGYTF. The V call is TRBV7-2, the J call TRBJ1-2; 7 positions agree with TRBD1. In germline, CDR1 is SGHTA, CDR2 FQGNSA. The CDR3 consists of 13 residues. Unmatched junction bases numbered 6, after V lost 4 bases and J lost 7 bases.

CDR3: CASSTGSEQFF. In nucleotides, the CDR3 is TGTGCCAGCAGTACAGGGTCCGAGCAGTTCTTC. The chain uses TRBV7-9 and TRBJ2-1, with D perhaps TRBD1 (6 bases). Germline assignment: CDR1 SEHNR and CDR2 FQNEAQ (reference sequence). Trimming left V 6 bases short and J 10 bases short, with 10 bases between. This CDR3 region has 11 residues.

Concerning this clone itself: This same CDR3 is encoded by further DNA sequences in the sample. The rearrangement uses TRBV6-5 and TRBJ2-1; D perhaps matches TRBD1 (6 bases). This CDR3 comprises 13 residues. Germline V gene sequence: CDR1 MNHEY, CDR2 SVGAGI. V was pared by 4 bases and J by 4 bases, with 8 bases between. The CDR3 DNA reads as TGTGCCAGCAGTTCTACAGGGTACAATGAGCAGTTCTTC. Amino acid sequence: CASSSTGYNEQFF.

The chain is built from TRBV30 and TRBJ2-7; D call uncertain. V dropped 5 bases and J dropped 0 bases, with 11 bases sitting between them. This CDR3 spans 13 amino acids. Germline V lookup: CDR1 GTSNPN, CDR2 SVGIG (reference sequence). This CDR3 is CAWDTQTSYEQYF. As DNA, the CDR3 is TGTGCCTGGGACACACAAACCTCCTACGAGCAGTACTTC.